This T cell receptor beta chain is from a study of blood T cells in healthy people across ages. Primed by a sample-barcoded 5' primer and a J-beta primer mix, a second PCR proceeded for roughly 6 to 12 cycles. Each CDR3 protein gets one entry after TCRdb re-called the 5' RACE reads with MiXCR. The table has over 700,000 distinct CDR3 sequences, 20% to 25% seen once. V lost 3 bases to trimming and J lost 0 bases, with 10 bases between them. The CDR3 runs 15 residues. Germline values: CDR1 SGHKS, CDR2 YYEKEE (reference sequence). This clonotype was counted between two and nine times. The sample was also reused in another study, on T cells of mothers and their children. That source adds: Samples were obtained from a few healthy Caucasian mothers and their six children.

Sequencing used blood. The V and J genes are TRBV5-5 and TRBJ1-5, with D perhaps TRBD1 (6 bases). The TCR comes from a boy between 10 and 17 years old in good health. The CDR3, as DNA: TGTGCCAGCAGCTGGCAGGGGAATAGCAATCAGCCCCAGCATTTT. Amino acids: CASSWQGNSNQPQHF.